This T cell receptor (beta chain) was recovered during a study of T cells in Graves' hyperthyroidism and ophthalmopathy. Amplification of TCR beta CDR3 regions used RNA as the template. The HTBI primer set drove a first-round RT-PCR of the TCR CDR3. TCRdb recomputed calls from the multiplex PCR reads with MiXCR, one row per CDR3 protein. Among hundreds of thousands of distinct CDR3 sequences listed, about half were seen once. V dropped 4 bases and J dropped 2 bases, with 15 bases sitting between them. Germline loops: CDR1 SGHRS, CDR2 YFSETQ. The length of the CDR3 is 15 residues. Input material: peripheral blood or thyroid tissue (not recorded which). V and J are TRBV5-1 and TRBJ1-2; tentative D call: TRBD1 (6 bases). The TCR sequence derives from a woman under 30 with Graves' hyperthyroidism. CDR3 in DNA: TGCGCCAGCAGCCAAGCTCCGGGGGCGAACTATGGCTACACCTTC. It encodes CASSQAPGANYGYTF. The variable domain in full, completed from reference TRBV5-1 and TRBJ1-2, reads KAGVTQTPRYLIKTRGQQVTLSCSPISGHRSVSWYQQTPGQGLQFLFEYFSETQRNKGNFPGRFSGRQFSNSRSEMNVSTLELGDSALYLCASSQAPGANYGYTFGSGTRLTVV.